These 32 T cell receptor beta chains were sequenced from one sample in a study of blood T cell repertoires in COVID-19. Repertoires were generated with immunoSEQ multiplex PCR, while TCRdb's copy carries only in-frame clones and drops some. There are around 80,000 clones in the sample; approximately 85% occur only once, and around a tenth lies in the top ten. Sequencing was done on a sample of peripheral blood. The source is a man aged 45 to 65 with COVID-19, enrolled during active disease.

The CDR3 sequence: CASSPGLAGADTQYF. The CDR3 region has the DNA TGTGCCAGCAGCCCAGGACTAGCGGGAGCGGATACGCAGTATTTT. This chain joins TRBV9 and TRBJ2-3; 13 bases line up with TRBD2. There are 15 residues in the CDR3. With V trimmed by 4 bases and J by 6 bases, 5 bases remained unmatched. Germline CDR1 SGDLS, CDR2 YYNGEE.

V gene TRBV4-2 combines with J gene TRBJ2-2; a possible D gene is TRBD1 (6 bases). V was pared by 0 bases and J by 2 bases, with 13 bases between. The germline V gene has CDR1 LGHNA and CDR2 YNFKEQ. The CDR3 spans 17 residues. CDR3 loop: CASSQDHTGYNTGELFF. CDR3 coding DNA: TGTGCCAGCAGCCAAGACCATACAGGGTATAACACCGGGGAGCTGTTTTTT.

The V and J genes are TRBV10-1 and TRBJ2-1, with D maybe TRBD2 (5 bases). The germline CDR1 and CDR2 sequences are WNHNN and SYGVQD (reference sequence). V lost 1 base, J lost 10 bases, and 14 bases lay in between. The length of the CDR3 is 14 residues. The CDR3 coding sequence is TGCGCCAGCAGTGAGTGGATGGACTCGGGGGAGCAGTTCTTC. Translated, it gives CASSEWMDSGEQFF.

The chain combines TRBV2 with TRBJ2-1; 13 bases are a match to TRBD2. This CDR3 is 14 amino acids long. CDR1 is SNHLY and CDR2 is FYNNEI in the germline V gene. After removal of 6 bases from V and 13 bases from J, the junction contained 9 bases not matched to a gene. The CDR3 DNA is TGTGCCAGCAGCGCCGGGACTAGCGGGACCCTTCAGTTCTTC. It translates to CASSAGTSGTLQFF. The complete variable domain, with remaining parts taken from reference TRBV2 and TRBJ2-1, reads EPEVTQTPSHQVTQMGQEVILRCVPISNHLYFYWYRQILGQKVEFLVSFYNNEISEKSEIFDDQFSVERPDGSNFTLKIRSTKLEDSAMYFCASSAGTSGTLQFFGPGTRLTVL.

This clone has only one observation. This chain uses TRBV7-2 with TRBJ1-6; D is undetermined. The germline V gene encodes CDR1 SGHTA and CDR2 FQGNSA. CDR3 length: 19 residues. The germline V and J ends were trimmed by 4 bases and 9 bases, with 28 bases remaining between them. The CDR3 DNA reads TGTGCCAGCAGCTCAAAAGGGCGTGCGGGTTTTTGGCTGGGTTCACCCCTCCACTTT. Its protein product is CASSSKGRAGFWLGSPLHF.

This sequence joins TRBV6-5 and TRBJ1-5, with a possible D match to TRBD1 (6 bases). Germline CDR1 is MNHEY and CDR2 is SVGAGI. The CDR3 extends over 15 amino acids. V was trimmed by 7 bases and J by 4 bases, leaving 17 bases between them. The CDR3 region is CASKPQTGANQPQHF. The CDR3 nucleotides read TGTGCCAGCAAGCCTCAGACAGGAGCAAATCAGCCCCAGCATTTT.

This clone was found a few times. The rearrangement uses TRBV11-2 and TRBJ2-1; 10 bases line up with TRBD2. V trimming: 4 bases; J trimming: 6 bases; junction bases outside the gene matches: 6. This CDR3 contains 15 residues. The germline V gene has CDR1 SGHAT and CDR2 FQNNGV. The CDR3 sequence is CASSSLAGGFNEQFF. The DNA for the CDR3 is TGTGCCAGCAGCTCTTTAGCGGGAGGCTTCAATGAGCAGTTCTTC. The whole variable domain, filled in from reference TRBV11-2 and TRBJ2-1, reads EAGVAQSPRYKIIEKRQSVAFWCNPISGHATLYWYQQILGQGPKLLIQFQNNGVVDDSQLPKDRFSAERLKGVDSTLKIQPAKLEDSAVYLCASSSLAGGFNEQFFGPGTRLTVL.

This clone is a singleton in its sample. The V gene is TRBV5-1, the J gene TRBJ2-7, with 9 bases identical to TRBD1. The CDR3 sequence is 14 residues long. Germline values: CDR1 SGHRS, CDR2 YFSETQ. V was pared by 4 bases and J by 5 bases, with 7 bases of the junction left unmatched. CDR3 nucleotide sequence: TGCGCCAGCAGCAAAAGGACAGGGGTGGACGAGCAGTACTTC. Amino acids: CASSKRTGVDEQYF.

The rearrangement joins TRBV9 to TRBJ1-5, with 9 bases matching TRBD1. CDR1 and CDR2 from the germline V gene are SGDLS and YYNGEE. V dropped 3 bases and J dropped 3; count of bases not matched to a gene: 4. The CDR3 covers 15 residues. For the CDR3, the DNA is TGTGCCAGCAGCGCCGGACAGGGGCTCAATCAGCCCCAGCATTTT. It translates to CASSAGQGLNQPQHF. The full variable domain, in which reference TRBV9 and TRBJ1-5 provide the parts outside the CDR3, is DSGVTQTPKHLITATGQRVTLRCSPRSGDLSVYWYQQSLDQGLQFLIQYYNGEERAKGNILERFSAQQFPDLHSELNLSSLELGDSALYFCASSAGQGLNQPQHFGDGTRLSIL.

This sequence joins TRBV5-4 and TRBJ1-3, with unresolved D. The CDR3 length is 17 residues. Per germline, CDR1 SGHNT and CDR2 YYREEE (reference sequence). The germline V and J ends were trimmed by 5 bases and 1 base, with 19 bases remaining between them. CDR3 sequence reads: CASSPSPSTFSGNTIYF. CDR3 coding DNA: TGTGCCAGCAGTCCTAGCCCGTCCACCTTTTCTGGAAACACCATATATTTT.

V usage is TRBV15 and J usage is TRBJ2-3, with TRBD2 as a possible D gene (6 bases). V was pared by 11 bases and J by 2 bases, with 14 bases between. The CDR3 length is 13 residues. The germline V gene encodes CDR1 LNHNV and CDR2 YYDKDF (reference sequence). The CDR3 loop is CALGDLSTDTQYF. CDR3 sequence (DNA): TGTGCCCTGGGGGACTTATCCACAGATACGCAGTATTTT.

The chain carries TRBV6-6 and TRBJ2-7; 8 bases agree with TRBD2. Trimming took 6 bases from V and 7 from J; bases not matched to a gene: 2. The germline V gene has CDR1 MNHNY and CDR2 SVGAGI (reference sequence). The CDR3 contains 11 residues. CDR3 sequence reads: CASSRGGEQYF. The CDR3 nucleotides read TGTGCCAGCAGCCGCGGGGGGGAGCAGTACTTC.

V gene TRBV7-9 combines with J gene TRBJ2-5, with a possible D match to TRBD2 (6 bases). CDR3 length: 15 amino acids. Trimming left V 5 bases short and J 2 bases short, with 15 bases between. Germline values: CDR1 SEHNR, CDR2 FQNEAQ (reference sequence). CDR3 sequence: CASSPTRSRQETQYF. The DNA of the CDR3 is TGTGCCAGCAGCCCGACTAGATCGCGGCAAGAGACCCAGTACTTC.

The chain joins TRBV2 to TRBJ1-5; 7 nucleotides line up with TRBD1. The germline CDR1 and CDR2 sequences are SNHLY and FYNNEI. Losses at the gene ends were 3 bases for V and 3 bases for J; bases not matched to a gene: 2. This CDR3 has 14 amino acids. The CDR3, as DNA: TGTGCCAGCAGTGAGGACAGGAACAATCAGCCCCAGCATTTT. Translated, it gives CASSEDRNNQPQHF.

The rearrangement uses TRBV5-1 and TRBJ1-6; unclear D gene. In germline, CDR1 is SGHRS, CDR2 YFSETQ. This CDR3 is built from 14 residues. The germline V and J ends were trimmed by 0 bases and 5 bases, with 6 bases remaining between them. CDR3 region: CASSLGQDNSPLHF. The CDR3 DNA follows: TGCGCCAGCAGCTTGGGACAAGATAATTCACCCCTCCACTTT.

The chain links TRBV2 to TRBJ1-5; tentatively, D is TRBD1 (5 bases). With 1 base removed from V and 3 bases from J, the gap between germline ends came to 10 bases. There are 15 residues in the CDR3. Germline CDR1 SNHLY, CDR2 FYNNEI. This chain's CDR3 is CASSEGPDNNQPQHF. The CDR3 coding sequence is TGTGCCAGCAGTGAAGGTCCGGACAACAATCAGCCCCAGCATTTT.

The CDR3 loop reads CASSQDEAAQETQYF. Written as DNA, the CDR3 is TGCGCCAGCAGCCAAGATGAGGCAGCCCAAGAGACCCAGTACTTC. The V gene is TRBV4-1, the J gene TRBJ2-5; D gene uncertain. The CDR3 loop spans 15 amino acids. Germline lookup yields CDR1 MGHRA and CDR2 YSYEKL. V was pared by 0 bases and J by 1 base, with 9 bases between.

This clone was counted between two and nine times. This rearrangement joins TRBV6-2 or TRBV6-3 to TRBJ2-7; D gene ambiguous. Germline loops: CDR1 MNHEY, CDR2 SVGEGT. There are 14 residues in the CDR3. The V gene lost 0 bases and the J gene lost 3 bases, with 9 bases spanning the gap. Written as DNA, the CDR3 is TGTGCCAGCAGTTACTCCGAGTCTAGCTACGAGCAGTACTTC. Translation: CASSYSESSYEQYF.

In this sample, this clone turned up once. CDR3 DNA sequence: TGTGCCAGTAGTATCTCGGGGGGCAATCAGCCCCAGCATTTT. Amino acid sequence: CASSISGGNQPQHF. V usage is TRBV19 and J usage is TRBJ1-5, with D possibly matching TRBD1 (5 bases). Germline CDR1 and CDR2: LNHDA and SQIVND (reference sequence). The CDR3 covers 14 residues. The germline V and J ends were trimmed by 3 bases and 2 bases, with 8 bases remaining between them.

The rearrangement joins TRBV7-6 to TRBJ2-7; D unclear. V was clipped by 5 bases and J by 0 bases, with 14 bases between them. The CDR3 covers 15 residues. Germline V gene data show CDR1 as SGHVS and CDR2 as FNYEAQ. The CDR3 DNA reads TGTGCCAGCAGCCCCGAGCTCATACCCTCCTACGAGCAGTACTTC. Protein product: CASSPELIPSYEQYF.

The chain joins TRBV19 to TRBJ1-1, with a weak D call TRBD1 (6 bases). Trimming shortened V by 5 bases and J by 0 bases, and 13 bases separated the two germline ends. The germline CDR1 and CDR2 sequences are LNHDA and SQIVND (reference sequence). The CDR3 extends over 15 amino acids. The CDR3 is CASSEGNRVNTEAFF. CDR3 DNA sequence: TGTGCCAGTAGTGAGGGAAACAGGGTGAACACTGAAGCTTTCTTT. The full variable domain, with the rest looked up from reference TRBV19 and TRBJ1-1, is DGGITQSPKYLFRKEGQNVTLSCEQNLNHDAMYWYRQDPGQGLRLIYYSQIVNDFQKGDIAEGYSVSREKKESFPLTVTSAQKNPTAFYLCASSEGNRVNTEAFFGQGTRLTVV.

The V gene is TRBV19, the J gene TRBJ2-5; possibly TRBD2 for D (6 bases). The germline V and J ends were trimmed by 5 bases and 0 bases, with 13 bases remaining between them. The CDR3 covers 15 residues. Per germline, CDR1 LNHDA and CDR2 SQIVND (reference sequence). In DNA, the CDR3 is TGTGCCAGTAGTTTGGGACCGGGGGACCAAGAGACCCAGTACTTC. This encodes CASSLGPGDQETQYF.

The CDR3 loop is CASSFGGGNSGNTIYF. The CDR3, as DNA: TGTGCCAGCAGCTTCGGTGGGGGCAACTCTGGAAACACCATATATTTT. V gene TRBV5-6 combines with J gene TRBJ1-3, with D perhaps matching TRBD1 (6 bases). The CDR3 contains 16 residues. The germline V and J ends were trimmed by 2 bases and 0 bases, with 12 bases remaining between them. Germline V gene lookup returns CDR1 SGHDT and CDR2 YYEEEE.

The J gene is TRBJ1-3, the V gene TRBV9; D ambiguous. Germline loops: CDR1 SGDLS, CDR2 YYNGEE. This CDR3 is built from 15 residues. The V gene lost 5 bases and the J gene lost 0 bases, with 12 bases spanning the gap. The CDR3, as DNA: TGTGCCAGCAGTCCTCGAGTTAACTCTGGAAACACCATATATTTT. The encoded protein is CASSPRVNSGNTIYF.

V is TRBV15 and J is TRBJ1-4, with D maybe TRBD1 (6 bases). The CDR3 length is 14 residues. Germline CDR1 and CDR2: LNHNV and YYDKDF (reference sequence). V was clipped by 5 bases and J by 5 bases, with 12 bases between them. The CDR3 nucleotides are TGTGCCACCAGCGTTAGGCAGGGGAATGAAAAACTGTTTTTT. Its protein product is CATSVRQGNEKLFF. The full variable domain, in which reference TRBV15 and TRBJ1-4 provide the parts outside the CDR3, is DAMVIQNPRYQVTQFGKPVTLSCSQTLNHNVMYWYQQKSSQAPKLLFHYYDKDFNNEADTPDNFQSRRPNTSFCFLDIRSPGLGDTAMYLCATSVRQGNEKLFFGSGTQLSVL.

The chain is built from TRBV2 and TRBJ1-3; D may be TRBD1 (5 bases). The CDR3 is 15 residues long. Germline V gives CDR1 SNHLY, CDR2 FYNNEI. Trimming left V 5 bases short and J 3 bases short, with 14 bases between. CDR3 in DNA: TGTGCCAGCAGTTTACAGGCGCTCGGTGGAAACACCATATATTTT. Its translation is CASSLQALGGNTIYF.

This clone was found once. The rearrangement links TRBV5-1 to TRBJ1-1, with TRBD1 as a possible D gene (5 bases). The V end lost 5 bases, the J end lost 4 bases, and 12 bases lay between the germline ends. Germline lookup yields CDR1 SGHRS and CDR2 YFSETQ. The CDR3 length is 13 residues. CDR3 protein: CASRPPGGTEAFF. CDR3 DNA sequence: TGCGCCAGCAGGCCACCGGGGGGCACTGAAGCTTTCTTT.

The rearrangement joins TRBV18 to TRBJ2-7; 8 positions agree with TRBD1. The CDR3 is 16 amino acids. Germline assignment: CDR1 KGHSH and CDR2 LQKENI. V shed 5 bases and J 0 bases; nucleotides not matched to a gene: 9. The CDR3 reads CASSFGQGRLSYEQYF. CDR3 nucleotide sequence: TGTGCCAGCTCATTCGGACAGGGCCGTCTCTCCTACGAGCAGTACTTC.

The chain links TRBV6-6 to TRBJ2-1, with D possibly TRBD1 on 6 matching bases. Germline V lookup: CDR1 MNHNY, CDR2 SVGAGI (reference sequence). The CDR3 sequence is 16 residues long. V was trimmed by 7 bases and J by 7 bases, leaving 23 bases between them. The CDR3 loop is CASNERGSLHHNEQFF. For the CDR3, the DNA is TGTGCCAGCAACGAAAGGGGGAGCCTGCACCATAATGAGCAGTTCTTC.

The rearrangement uses TRBV29-1 and TRBJ2-5; D perhaps matches TRBD2 (5 bases). This CDR3 is 12 amino acids long. Deletions cut 8 bases from V and 0 bases from J, with 10 bases between. Germline V gene lookup returns CDR1 SQVTM and CDR2 ANQGSEA. The CDR3 loop reads CSTAGNQETQYF. The CDR3 coding sequence is TGCAGCACCGCCGGGAACCAAGAGACCCAGTACTTC.

The genes are TRBV18 and TRBJ2-2; TRBD1 matches at 7 bases. J was trimmed by 0 bases and V by 8 bases; bases with no gene match: 9. The germline V gene encodes CDR1 KGHSH and CDR2 LQKENI. The CDR3 is 16 residues long. CDR3 coding DNA: TGTGCCAGCAGGGGGCGAAGGAATCCGAACACCGGGGAGCTGTTTTTT. The encoded protein is CASRGRRNPNTGELFF. The entire variable domain, with the rest obtained from reference TRBV18 and TRBJ2-2, is as follows: NAGVMQNPRHLVRRRGQEARLRCSPMKGHSHVYWYRQLPEEGLKFMVYLQKENIIDESGMPKERFSAEFPKEGPSILRIQQVVRGDSAAYFCASRGRRNPNTGELFFGEGSRLTVL.

V and J are TRBV30 and TRBJ2-1, with 10 bases fitting TRBD2. This CDR3 spans 13 amino acids. V shed 5 bases, J shed 7 bases, and the junction held 5 bases outside the gene matches. Germline CDR1 GTSNPN, CDR2 SVGIG (reference sequence). CDR3 protein: CAWATSGFNEQFF. DNA for the CDR3: TGTGCCTGGGCGACTAGCGGGTTTAATGAGCAGTTCTTC.